The 3 T cell receptor beta chains reported below all come from one sample, sequenced in a study of PD-L1 blockade in urothelial cancer. Repertoires were generated with immunoSEQ multiplex PCR, while TCRdb's copy carries only in-frame clones and drops some. The sample has 75,000 to 90,000 clones; 82% are singletons. Sequenced material: PBMCs, taken around atezolizumab (anti-PD-L1) treatment. The receptor set was obtained from a man between 65 and 85 years old with urothelial cancer.

There are a few counts of this clone. The genes are TRBV10-2 and TRBJ1-1, with unresolved D. Germline-derived CDR1 and CDR2 are WSHSY and SAAADI. Trimming removed 8 bases at V and 1 base at J, with 8 bases between. This CDR3 has 12 residues. CDR3 DNA: TGCGCCAGCTATCGGGGGAACACTGAAGCTTTCTTT. This encodes CASYRGNTEAFF.

This chain connects TRBV5-5 to TRBJ1-1; D unclear. The CDR3 is 15 residues long. In germline, CDR1 is SGHKS, CDR2 YYEKEE (reference sequence). The V end was cut by 1 base, the J end by 5 bases, with 15 bases between. The CDR3 DNA reads as TGTGCCAGCAGCTTGACCCCGAGGGATAGGACTGAAGCTTTCTTT. The encoded protein is CASSLTPRDRTEAFF.

The chain recombines TRBV6-6 with TRBJ2-1, with 10 bases fitting TRBD2. With 6 bases clipped from V and 7 bases from J, the junction kept 9 bases outside the gene matches. Germline loops: CDR1 MNHNY, CDR2 SVGAGI (reference sequence). The CDR3 has 15 amino acids. The CDR3 region is CASRPSGGARNEQFF. The CDR3 bases are TGTGCCAGCAGACCCAGCGGGGGGGCCAGGAATGAGCAGTTCTTC.